The 15 T cell receptor beta chains below come from one sample, sequenced in a study of CD8 T cells in Susac syndrome. Random hexamers served to reverse transcribe roughly 0.45 to 1 ug RNA. Via MiXCR, TCRdb re-called the immunoSEQ multiplex PCR reads, giving one row per CDR3 protein. The table records about 130,000 distinct CDR3 sequences, more than 75% of them present only once. Sequencing input: CD8+ T cells from PBMCs. The receptor set was obtained from a human donor with multiple sclerosis.

The V gene is TRBV30, the J gene TRBJ2-2, with a possible D match to TRBD1 (5 bases). The CDR3 is 13 amino acids. Germline values: CDR1 GTSNPN, CDR2 SVGIG (reference sequence). The V end was cut by 7 bases, the J end by 4 bases, with 13 bases between. The chain's CDR3 is CASLDRPTGELFF. The CDR3 region has the DNA TGTGCCTCTCTAGACAGACCCACCGGGGAGCTGTTTTTT.

The rearrangement uses TRBV25-1 and TRBJ1-1; possible D gene TRBD1, 5 bases. Germline V CDR1 and CDR2: MGHDK, SYGVNS. The CDR3 spans 11 residues. V dropped 4 bases and J dropped 10 bases, with 10 bases sitting between them. This CDR3 reads CASSVPGGAFF. The CDR3 DNA follows: TGTGCCAGCAGTGTTCCGGGGGGAGCTTTCTTT.

The J gene is TRBJ1-5, the V gene TRBV6-1, with D perhaps TRBD1 (6 bases). Germline V gives CDR1 MNHNS, CDR2 SASEGT. V lost 3 bases and J lost 1, with 10 bases in between. CDR3 length: 15 amino acids. CDR3 sequence: CASSELDSSNQPQHF. Here the CDR3 DNA reads TGTGCCAGCAGTGAGCTGGACAGCAGCAATCAGCCCCAGCATTTT.

This chain links TRBV6-2 or TRBV6-3 with TRBJ2-3; D possibly corresponds to TRBD2 (6 bases). The CDR3 has 14 amino acids. The V and J ends lost 4 bases and 2 bases respectively, with 10 bases between them. Germline CDR1 is MNHEY and CDR2 is SVGEGT. CDR3 DNA sequence: TGTGCCAGCAGTTCCTTAGCGGCCACAGATACGCAGTATTTT. This codes for CASSSLAATDTQYF.

J is TRBJ1-1 and V is TRBV7-9; 9 nucleotides agree with TRBD1. The CDR3 has 15 residues. J was trimmed by 6 bases and V by 5 bases; bases with no gene match: 10. The germline gives CDR1 SEHNR, CDR2 FQNEAQ (reference sequence). The CDR3 region has the DNA TGTGCCAGCAGCGCCCGGACAGGGGCGGTCGCTGAAGCTTTCTTT. It specifies CASSARTGAVAEAFF. Full variable domain (rest looked up from reference TRBV7-9 and TRBJ1-1): DTGVSQNPRHKITKRGQNVTFRCDPISEHNRLYWYRQTLGQGPEFLTYFQNEAQLEKSRLLSDRFSAERPKGSFSTLEIQRTEQGDSAMYLCASSARTGAVAEAFFGQGTRLTVV.

V and J are TRBV28 and TRBJ2-3, with D possibly TRBD2 on 5 matching bases. This CDR3 has 13 residues. V was pared by 4 bases and J by 3 bases, with 8 bases between. Germline-derived CDR1 and CDR2 are MDHEN and SYDVKM. This chain's CDR3 is CASSSEGTDTQYF. CDR3 in DNA: TGTGCCAGCAGTTCCGAGGGAACAGATACGCAGTATTTT.

The rearrangement links TRBV20-1 to TRBJ2-3; 7 bases line up with TRBD1. This CDR3 contains 18 residues. The J segment lost 3 bases and the V segment lost 6 bases, leaving 21 bases of the junction unmatched. Per germline, CDR1 DFQATT and CDR2 SNEGSKA (reference sequence). DNA for the CDR3: TGCAGTGCCGACGGGGCCTCGAAACTAGGGGGCAGGACAGATACGCAGTATTTT. Its translation: CSADGASKLGGRTDTQYF.

The gene calls are TRBV28 and TRBJ2-5; tentatively, D is TRBD1 (5 bases). Germline V gene data show CDR1 as MDHEN and CDR2 as SYDVKM. Trimming cost V 3 bases and J 2 bases, with 13 bases left between them. This CDR3 is built from 15 residues. CDR3 nucleotides: TGTGCCAGCAGTTTGGGGCAGGCCATTCAAGAGACCCAGTACTTC. It specifies CASSLGQAIQETQYF.

J is TRBJ2-1 and V is TRBV24-1; TRBD1 aligns across 8 bases. CDR1 is KGHDR and CDR2 is SFDVKD in the germline V gene. With 8 bases clipped from V and 9 bases from J, the junction kept 5 bases outside the gene matches. The CDR3 contains 12 residues. The CDR3 DNA is TGTGCCACCAAAGGACAGGGTAGTGAGCAGTTCTTC. Protein product: CATKGQGSEQFF.

The V and J genes are TRBV12-5 and TRBJ2-2; D not resolved. Germline CDR1 and CDR2: LGHNT and FRNRAP. V was shortened by 2 bases and J by 1 base, with 5 bases between the two germline ends. The CDR3 totals 14 residues. The CDR3 spells CASGLLGNTGELFF. As DNA, the CDR3 is TGTGCTAGTGGTTTGCTGGGGAACACCGGGGAGCTGTTTTTT.

The CDR3 DNA reads as TGCAGTGCGATTTCCCCGGGACTAGCGGGAGCCGAGCAGTACTTC. This encodes CSAISPGLAGAEQYF. V gene TRBV20-1 combines with J gene TRBJ2-7; 14 nucleotides agree with TRBD2. Losses at the gene ends were 6 bases for V and 6 bases for J; bases not matched to a gene: 10. Germline CDR1 and CDR2: DFQATT and SNEGSKA (reference sequence). The CDR3 consists of 15 residues.

V is TRBV28 and J is TRBJ1-5; D is uncertain. The CDR3 has 14 residues. Germline-derived CDR1 and CDR2 are MDHEN and SYDVKM. The V gene lost 6 bases and the J gene lost 0 bases, with 9 bases spanning the gap. The CDR3 DNA reads as TGTGCCAGCAGCCCTCCTTTTAGCAATCAGCCCCAGCATTTT. It codes for CASSPPFSNQPQHF.

V usage is TRBV9 and J usage is TRBJ2-7; 8 nucleotides line up with TRBD2. CDR3 size: 15 residues. Germline V gene data show CDR1 as SGDLS and CDR2 as YYNGEE. V trimming: 0 bases; J trimming: 5 bases; junction bases outside the gene matches: 7. CDR3 bases: TGTGCCAGCAGCGTAGGAGTAGCGGGACTCCACGAGCAGTACTTC. Translated: CASSVGVAGLHEQYF.

The V and J genes are TRBV12-3 or TRBV12-4 and TRBJ2-7, with TRBD1 identical over 9 bases. The CDR3 sequence is 13 residues long. The junction had 4 bases not matched to a gene; V was cut back by 4 bases and J by 6 bases. The CDR3 loop reads CASSWTGASEQYF. DNA of the CDR3: TGTGCCAGCAGTTGGACAGGGGCGAGCGAGCAGTACTTC.

The V gene is TRBV25-1, the J gene TRBJ1-6, with a weak D call TRBD1 (5 bases). The CDR3 runs to 14 residues. Germline assignment: CDR1 MGHDK and CDR2 SYGVNS. Between the trimmed V and J ends, which lost 6 bases and 7 bases, there was a span of 13 bases. The CDR3 DNA follows: TGTGCCAGCAGCACCTGGGACGGAAATTCACCCCTCCACTTT. Translation gives CASSTWDGNSPLHF.